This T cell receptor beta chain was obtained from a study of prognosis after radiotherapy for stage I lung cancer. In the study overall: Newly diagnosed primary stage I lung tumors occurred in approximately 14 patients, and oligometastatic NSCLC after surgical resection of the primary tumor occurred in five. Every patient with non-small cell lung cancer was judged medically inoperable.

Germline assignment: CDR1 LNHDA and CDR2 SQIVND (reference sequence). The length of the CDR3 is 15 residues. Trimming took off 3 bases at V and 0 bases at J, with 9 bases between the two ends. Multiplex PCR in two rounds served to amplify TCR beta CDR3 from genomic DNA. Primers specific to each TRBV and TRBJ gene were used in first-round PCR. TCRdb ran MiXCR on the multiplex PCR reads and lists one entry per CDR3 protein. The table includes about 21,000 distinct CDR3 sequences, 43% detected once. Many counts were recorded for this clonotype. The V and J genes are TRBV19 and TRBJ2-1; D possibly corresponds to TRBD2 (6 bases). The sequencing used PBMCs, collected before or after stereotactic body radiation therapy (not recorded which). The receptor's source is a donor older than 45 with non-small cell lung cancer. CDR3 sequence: CASSIDGSSYNEQFF. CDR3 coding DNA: TGTGCCAGTAGTATCGACGGGAGCTCCTACAATGAGCAGTTCTTC.